The 21 T cell receptor beta chains below all came from one sample that was sequenced in a study of molecular identifiers for immune sequencing clone quantification. TCRdb reprocessed the PCR reads via MiXCR and lists one record per CDR3 protein. Counted here are about 640,000 distinct CDR3 sequences, less than 20% occurring once; the ten biggest clones make up 0.85%. The sequenced sample was naive CD8+ T cells from blood, with Jurkat cell RNA spiked in. Subset given: FACS-sorted CD8+CD4-CCR7+CD45RA+ naive T cells. These receptors all come from a human donor in good health. Some libraries in this study had Jurkat cell RNA spiked in.

This clonotype was picked up many times. The rearrangement uses TRBV4-1 and TRBJ2-7; the D call may be TRBD1 or TRBD2 (6 bases each). Trimming pared 1 base from V and 2 bases from J, leaving 12 bases between. The V gene's germline CDR1 is MGHRA and CDR2 YSYEKL. The CDR3 has 15 residues. The CDR3 DNA is TGCGCCAGCAGCCAAGTCACGGGGGCCCCCTACGAGCAGTACTTC. Residues: CASSQVTGAPYEQYF.

The chain links TRBV15 to TRBJ2-3; 7 nucleotides line up with TRBD2. Germline-derived CDR1 and CDR2 are LNHNV and YYDKDF (reference sequence). The V and J ends lost 5 bases and 2 bases, in that order; junction bases with no gene match: 13. The CDR3 has 17 amino acids. The CDR3 spells CATSQTRLAEDTDTQYF. The CDR3 DNA follows: TGTGCCACCAGCCAAACCAGACTAGCTGAGGACACAGATACGCAGTATTTT.

Ten or more counts support this clonotype. The chain uses TRBV7-9 and TRBJ1-2; no reliable D call. V lost 2 bases, J lost 5 bases, and 15 bases lay in between. Germline V lookup: CDR1 SEHNR, CDR2 FQNEAQ (reference sequence). CDR3 length: 15 amino acids. The CDR3 reads CASSLSNTQRYGYTF. The CDR3 DNA reads as TGTGCCAGCAGCTTAAGTAATACCCAGCGGTATGGCTACACCTTC.

As regards this clonotype: A clone one base away is much larger, so this may be a read error. The chain carries TRBV15 and TRBJ2-3; D call uncertain. The CDR3 is made up of 13 amino acids. Germline V gives CDR1 LNHNV, CDR2 YYDKDF (reference sequence). The CDR3 sequence is CAASRDNWDTQYF. The CDR3 bases are TGTGCCGCCAGCAGAGATAATTGGGATACGCAGTATTTT.

This chain joins TRBV2 and TRBJ2-7, with 10 bases fitting TRBD1. The ends lost 4 bases at V and 3 bases at J; junction bases unmatched: 6. CDR1 and CDR2 (germline): SNHLY, FYNNEI. The CDR3 loop spans 15 amino acids. The CDR3 region has the DNA TGTGCCAGCAGTGTCAGACAGGGGGCTTACTACGAGCAGTACTTC. The encoded protein is CASSVRQGAYYEQYF.

This clonotype was counted at least ten times. J is TRBJ1-3 and V is TRBV12-3 or TRBV12-4; D possibly corresponds to TRBD1 (5 bases). This CDR3 contains 16 residues. V was shortened by 6 bases and J by 2 bases, with 17 bases between the two germline ends. The CDR3 region is CASRADSVTAGNTIYF. The CDR3 DNA is TGTGCCAGCAGGGCTGACAGTGTCACGGCTGGAAACACCATATATTTT.

This clonotype was found once. Possible read error: a much larger clone is one base away. The chain employs TRBV20-1 and TRBJ2-2; a possible D gene is TRBD2 (5 bases). This CDR3 spans 13 amino acids. CDR1 DFQATT and CDR2 SNEGSKA come from the germline V gene (reference sequence). The CDR3 DNA reads TGCAGTGCTGCCCTTCAGCGGACCGGGGAGCCGTTTTTT. It yields the protein CSAALQRTGEPFF.

Points on this clonotype: This sequence may be a read error, since a much larger clone differs from it by one base. The rearrangement links TRBV9 to TRBJ1-5; maybe TRBD1 (5 bases). This CDR3 is 14 amino acids long. Germline values: CDR1 SGDLS, CDR2 YYNGEE. CDR3 nucleotide sequence: TGTGCCAGCAGCGAAACAGGTTACGATCAGCCCCAGCGTTTT. Amino acid sequence: CASSETGYDQPQRF.

This clonotype came up many times. This chain uses TRBV27 with TRBJ2-7, with D possibly matching TRBD1 (6 bases). The germline V and J ends were trimmed by 0 bases and 3 bases, with 9 bases remaining between them. The V gene's germline CDR1 is MNHEY and CDR2 SMNVEV (reference sequence). CDR3 length: 14 residues. CDR3 residues: CASSLSAGVYEQYF. The CDR3 region has the DNA TGTGCCAGCAGTTTATCAGCAGGGGTCTACGAGCAGTACTTC.

At least ten counts were recorded for this clonotype. The CDR3 DNA reads TGCAGCGTTGTATTGGCGGGAGGAGTAGATACGCAGTATTTT. Translating gives CSVVLAGGVDTQYF. The chain joins TRBV29-1 to TRBJ2-3, with TRBD2 matching 8 bases. V trimming: 4 bases; J trimming: 5 bases; junction bases outside the gene matches: 8. The CDR3 totals 14 residues. Germline loops: CDR1 SQVTM, CDR2 ANQGSEA.

To note about this clonotype: A much larger clone differs by one base, so this may be a read error. The chain links TRBV5-6 to TRBJ2-5, with 7 bases matching TRBD1. The CDR3 is 16 residues long. The germline V gene has CDR1 SGHDT and CDR2 YYEEEE. The CDR3 DNA sequence: TGTGCCGGCAGCTCCTCCGGACAGGTGACACAAGAGACCCAGTACTTC. It translates to CAGSSSGQVTQETQYF.

The chain recombines TRBV7-9 with TRBJ1-2; D is perhaps TRBD1 (6 bases). V was cut by 1 base and J by 8 bases, with 17 bases left in between. The CDR3 sequence is 15 residues long. Per germline, CDR1 SEHNR and CDR2 FQNEAQ (reference sequence). The CDR3: CASSLVGAAYLGYTF. The CDR3 DNA is TGTGCCAGCAGCTTAGTGGGGGCCGCATATTTGGGCTACACCTTC.

This clonotype was recorded many times. This rearrangement joins TRBV21-1 to TRBJ2-3; the table's D call of TRBD1 was not tested on the DNA. TRBV21-1 is a documented pseudogene. The CDR3 runs to 16 residues. CDR3 amino acids: CASSKADGTSTDTQYF. The CDR3 bases are TGTGCCAGCAGCAAAGCCGACGGGACCAGCACAGATACGCAGTATTTT.

This clonotype was counted at least ten times. This sequence joins TRBV14 and TRBJ2-2; TRBD1 might be the D (5 bases). There are 18 residues in the CDR3. CDR1 is SGHDN and CDR2 is FVKESK in the germline V gene. The V end was cut by 0 bases, the J end by 7 bases, with 21 bases between. The CDR3 nucleotides read TGTGCCAGCAGCCAAGATTTAACAGGCGCGGAATTGGGCGGGGAGCTGTTTTTT. This sequence encodes CASSQDLTGAELGGELFF.

A word on this clonotype: A read error is possible here, since a much larger clone lies one base away. This sequence joins TRBV4-3 and TRBJ2-7; tentatively, D is TRBD2 (5 bases). The CDR3 length is 14 residues. V lost 2 bases to trimming and J lost 3 bases, with 11 bases between them. Germline V CDR1 and CDR2: LGHNA, YSLEER. CDR3 sequence (DNA): TGCGCCAGCAGCCAAATGACGGGATGCTACGAGCAGTACTTC. Protein sequence: CASSQMTGCYEQYF.

The count of this clonotype is one. No conserved phenylalanine or tryptophan ends this CDR3, so it is likely a read error. The chain is built from TRBV11-2 and TRBJ2-7, with no clear D. Germline CDR1 reads SGHAT; CDR2 reads FQNNGV. Trimming took off 6 bases at V and 2 bases at J, with 8 bases between the two ends. The CDR3 length is 12 residues. The CDR3 sequence: CASRKGTYEQYL. The CDR3 nucleotides are TGTGCCAGCAGGAAAGGGACCTACGAGCAGTACCTC.

This clonotype was observed many times. The chain uses TRBV6-2 or TRBV6-3 and TRBJ1-2; 7 positions agree with TRBD1. Germline V gene sequence: CDR1 MNHEY, CDR2 SVGEGT. The CDR3 is made up of 18 amino acids. The J segment lost 5 bases and the V segment lost 0 bases, leaving 15 bases of the junction unmatched. CDR3 protein: CASSYSPDMGQLHYGYTF. As DNA, the CDR3 is TGTGCCAGCAGTTACTCACCCGACATGGGACAGCTTCATTATGGCTACACCTTC.

This clonotype was detected many times. This chain joins TRBV20-1 and TRBJ1-1, with D possibly being TRBD1 (6 bases). The CDR3 spans 14 residues. V lost 0 bases, J lost 2 bases, and 10 bases lay in between. Germline CDR1 is DFQATT and CDR2 is SNEGSKA (reference sequence). The CDR3 spells CSARDTGTNTEAFF. CDR3 DNA sequence: TGCAGTGCTAGAGATACAGGGACCAACACTGAAGCTTTCTTT.

This clonotype has a handful of counts. V and J are TRBV7-9 and TRBJ1-4, with D possibly being TRBD1 (5 bases). V lost 3 bases, J lost 4 bases, and 15 bases lay in between. This CDR3 is 16 amino acids long. The germline V gene has CDR1 SEHNR and CDR2 FQNEAQ (reference sequence). In DNA, the CDR3 is TGTGCCAGCAGCTTTGGACGCGGGGGTGGTAATGAAAAACTGTTTTTT. Its translation: CASSFGRGGGNEKLFF.

This clonotype was recorded at least ten times. In nucleotides, the CDR3 is TGCAGCGTTGACACAGGGGTAGGGCAGTTCTTC. This sequence encodes CSVDTGVGQFF. This chain connects TRBV29-1 to TRBJ2-1; TRBD1 matches 7 bases. Trimming removed 3 bases from V and 12 bases from J; junction bases left unmatched: 5. There are 11 residues in the CDR3. CDR1 is SQVTM, CDR2 ANQGSEA, per germline.

The V call is TRBV21-1, the J call TRBJ2-5. TRBV21-1 is a known pseudogene. The CDR3 has 16 residues. The CDR3 region has the DNA TGTGCCAGCAGCAAGAAGAGTCAGCTCGGCCAAGAGACCCAGTACTTC. As protein: CASSKKSQLGQETQYF.